This is a list of T cell receptor beta chains from one sample in a study of CD8 T cells in ankylosing spondylitis. MiXCR was run by TCRdb on the 5' RACE reads, yielding one entry per CDR3 protein. Among nearly 250,000 distinct CDR3 sequences listed, under 35% were seen once. Sequencing input: blood, either unsorted or a sorted T cell fraction (not recorded which). These receptors all stem from a male donor with ankylosing spondylitis or in good health (not recorded which). Each CDR3 is given with its conserved first and last residue. The D gene is left open where the match is weak. Clone size appears in some rows only: once, few, many, or a class for an expanded clone.

TRBV12-3/TRBV12-4	.	TRBJ2-3	.	CASSQGPGADTQYF	TGTGCCAGCAGTCAAGGGCCCGGCGCAGATACGCAGTATTTT
TRBV20-1	once	TRBJ2-5	.	CRAAPTPWTQYF	TGCAGAGCGGCCCCGACCCCCTGGACCCAGTACTTC
TRBV12-3/TRBV12-4	.	TRBJ1-1	.	CASSNLQGSEAFF	TGTGCCAGCAGTAACTTACAGGGAAGTGAAGCTTTCTTT
TRBV20-1	.	TRBJ1-2	.	CSARDPQGYYGYTF	TGCAGTGCTAGAGATCCCCAGGGTTACTATGGCTACACCTTC
TRBV6-1	.	TRBJ2-1	.	CASRPMTLPIYNEQFF	TGTGCCAGCAGACCGATGACACTACCGATTTACAATGAGCAGTTCTTC
TRBV20-1	.	TRBJ1-5	.	CSARDGGTQPQHF	TGCAGTGCTAGGGATGGAGGGACTCAGCCCCAGCATTTT
TRBV7-6	.	TRBJ2-1	TRBD1	CASSDNRGSSYNEQFF	TGTGCCAGCAGCGACAACAGGGGCAGCTCCTACAATGAGCAGTTCTTC
TRBV7-9	once	TRBJ1-4	.	CASSSRDNEKLFF	TGTGCCAGCAGCTCCCGGGACAATGAAAAACTGTTTTTT
TRBV20-1	.	TRBJ1-1	TRBD1	CRTGRGNTEAFF	TGCAGGACAGGGAGGGGGAACACTGAAGCTTTCTTT
TRBV6-5	.	TRBJ2-7	.	CASSHRGLAYEQYF	TGTGCCAGCAGTCACCGGGGGTTGGCCTACGAGCAGTACTTC
TRBV20-1	few	TRBJ2-5	.	CSARSGAGQETQYF	TGCAGTGCCCGATCGGGGGCCGGGCAAGAGACCCAGTACTTC
TRBV10-3	.	TRBJ1-2	.	CAISENVGLGYTF	TGTGCCATCAGTGAGAACGTGGGGCTGGGCTACACCTTC
TRBV5-4	few	TRBJ2-7	.	CASSLPPSYEQYF	TGTGCCAGCAGCTTGCCACCTTCCTACGAGCAGTACTTC
TRBV2	.	TRBJ1-5	TRBD1	CASRRQTGEGNQPQHF	TGTGCCAGCAGGAGACAAACAGGGGAAGGCAATCAGCCCCAGCATTTT
TRBV20-1	few	TRBJ2-6	.	CSVLRPGANVLTF	TGCAGTGTTTTGCGGCCCGGGGCCAACGTCCTGACTTTC
TRBV9	few	TRBJ1-2	.	CASSPILHGTNYGYTF	TGTGCCAGCAGCCCGATACTACACGGAACTAACTATGGCTACACCTTC
TRBV7-4	once	TRBJ2-7	.	CASSQGGNYEQYF	TGTGCCAGCAGCCAGGGGGGGAACTACGAGCAGTACTTC
TRBV5-5	.	TRBJ1-3	.	CASSFSLGGQTSGNTIYF	TGTGCCAGCAGCTTTTCCTTGGGCGGGCAGACGTCTGGAAACACCATATATTTT
TRBV5-1	few	TRBJ1-6	.	CASSLVPGGDSPLHF	TGCGCCAGCAGCTTGGTACCCGGGGGCGATTCACCCCTCCACTTT
TRBV28	many	TRBJ2-7	.	CASGTYEQYF	TGTGCCAGCGGAACCTACGAGCAGTACTTC
TRBV9	.	TRBJ2-2	.	CASSVQSKGTGELFF	TGTGCCAGCAGCGTACAATCTAAAGGGACCGGGGAGCTGTTTTTT
TRBV7-9	.	TRBJ1-2	.	CASSRQRDRPYGYTF	TGTGCCAGCAGCCGCCAGCGCGACAGGCCCTATGGCTACACCTTC
TRBV4-2	.	TRBJ1-2	.	CASSQGSVNYGYTF	TGTGCCAGCAGCCAGGGTTCCGTAAACTATGGCTACACCTTC
TRBV5-5	few	TRBJ2-7	.	CASSSSGPEQYF	TGTGCCAGCAGCTCCTCGGGGCCCGAGCAGTACTTC
TRBV9	.	TRBJ1-1	.	CASSFSGGTKNTEAFF	TGTGCCAGCAGCTTTAGCGGCGGGACAAAAAACACTGAAGCTTTCTTT
TRBV29-1	.	TRBJ1-2	TRBD1	CSVDPTGVGGYTF	TGCAGCGTTGATCCGACAGGGGTGGGCGGCTACACCTTC
TRBV5-5	.	TRBJ2-3	.	CASGSGVYLTDTQYF	TGTGCCAGCGGTTCGGGAGTCTATCTCACAGATACGCAGTATTTT
TRBV7-9	.	TRBJ2-1	TRBD2	CASSSNEAGAAYNEQFF	TGTGCCAGCAGCTCTAATGAAGCGGGGGCGGCCTACAATGAGCAGTTCTTC
TRBV12-3/TRBV12-4	.	TRBJ2-7	TRBD2	CASSSSGEFSYEQYF	TGTGCCAGCAGTTCCAGCGGGGAATTCTCCTACGAGCAGTACTTC
TRBV7-9	few	TRBJ2-7	.	CASNLDREGNEQYF	TGTGCCAGCAACCTCGACAGGGAGGGCAACGAGCAGTACTTC
TRBV20-1	.	TRBJ1-5	.	CSAQGPTNQPQHF	TGCAGTGCCCAGGGACCTACAAATCAGCCCCAGCATTTT
TRBV29-1	few	TRBJ2-2	.	CSVDTGELFF	TGCAGCGTGGATACCGGGGAGCTGTTTTTT
TRBV9	.	TRBJ2-7	.	CASSGGTGEQYF	TGTGCCAGCAGCGGGGGGACCGGAGAGCAGTACTTC
TRBV5-1	.	TRBJ2-7	.	CASSIDSPYEQYF	TGCGCCAGCAGCATAGACAGTCCCTACGAGCAGTACTTC
TRBV20-1	.	TRBJ1-5	.	CSARGKGAAVNQPQHF	TGCAGTGCTAGAGGGAAAGGGGCCGCAGTGAATCAGCCCCAGCATTTT
TRBV6-5	few	TRBJ2-7	TRBD2	CVISGGAGEQYF	TGTGTAATTAGCGGGGGGGCTGGCGAGCAGTACTTC
TRBV29-1	few	TRBJ1-1	.	CSTGHINTEAFF	TGCAGTACGGGCCATATAAACACTGAAGCTTTCTTT
TRBV5-1	few	TRBJ2-2	.	CASSIEQGKVFPGELFF	TGCGCCAGCAGCATCGAGCAGGGGAAGGTCTTCCCCGGGGAGCTGTTTTTT
TRBV7-6	.	TRBJ2-5	.	CASSFDETQYF	TGTGCCAGCAGCTTTGACGAGACCCAGTACTTC
TRBV24-1	few	TRBJ2-1	.	CATADGGYNEQFF	TGTGCCACCGCGGACGGGGGTTACAATGAGCAGTTCTTC
TRBV20-1	.	TRBJ2-1	.	CSARDRDRSSSYNEQFF	TGCAGTGCTAGAGATCGGGATCGCTCAAGCTCCTACAATGAGCAGTTCTTC
TRBV20-1	.	TRBJ2-2	.	CSARWAGGTGELFF	TGCAGTGCTAGATGGGCAGGGGGGACCGGGGAGCTGTTTTTT
TRBV10-3	.	TRBJ1-4	TRBD1	CAISPGQGAGEKLFF	TGTGCCATCAGCCCGGGACAGGGGGCGGGTGAAAAACTGTTTTTT
TRBV5-6	.	TRBJ2-2	TRBD1	CASSPEGTGWTGELFF	TGTGCCAGCAGCCCCGAGGGGACAGGGTGGACCGGGGAGCTGTTTTTT
TRBV10-3	.	TRBJ2-5	.	CAIRPGTDLQETQYF	TGTGCCATCAGACCAGGGACCGACCTCCAAGAGACCCAGTACTTC
TRBV6-1	few	TRBJ1-2	.	CASRPFGQQLRGYTF	TGTGCCAGCAGACCCTTCGGACAGCAGTTGCGGGGCTACACCTTC
TRBV2	.	TRBJ1-6	.	CASSLERNSPLHF	TGTGCCAGCAGCCTTGAGAGAAATTCACCCCTCCACTTT
TRBV6-1	.	TRBJ1-6	.	CASRTTLGDSPLHF	TGTGCCAGCAGGACCACCCTTGGTGATTCACCCCTCCACTTT
TRBV12-3/TRBV12-4	few	TRBJ1-2	.	CASSGGGGFDYGYTF	TGTGCCAGCAGTGGGGGGGGAGGGTTCGACTATGGCTACACCTTC
TRBV30	few	TRBJ1-3	.	CAWKRPGPGNILGGNTIYF	TGTGCCTGGAAGAGACCGGGACCGGGGAATATATTGGGTGGAAACACCATATATTTT
TRBV15	.	TRBJ2-3	TRBD2	CATSILVGVAGHTDTQYF	TGTGCCACCAGCATCCTGGTGGGGGTAGCGGGGCACACAGATACGCAGTATTTT
TRBV29-1	few	TRBJ1-2	.	CSVEEIPGSGYTF	TGCAGCGTTGAAGAGATCCCAGGGAGTGGCTACACCTTC
TRBV6-1	.	TRBJ2-5	TRBD1	CASSGSRGETQYF	TGTGCCAGCAGTGGCTCCAGGGGGGAGACCCAGTACTTC
TRBV12-3/TRBV12-4	few	TRBJ2-5	.	CASSGSWGQETQYF	TGTGCCAGCAGTGGTTCATGGGGGCAAGAGACCCAGTACTTC
TRBV20-1	.	TRBJ1-5	TRBD1	CSVRGVGTNQPQHF	TGCAGTGTCAGGGGGGTCGGCACAAATCAGCCCCAGCATTTT